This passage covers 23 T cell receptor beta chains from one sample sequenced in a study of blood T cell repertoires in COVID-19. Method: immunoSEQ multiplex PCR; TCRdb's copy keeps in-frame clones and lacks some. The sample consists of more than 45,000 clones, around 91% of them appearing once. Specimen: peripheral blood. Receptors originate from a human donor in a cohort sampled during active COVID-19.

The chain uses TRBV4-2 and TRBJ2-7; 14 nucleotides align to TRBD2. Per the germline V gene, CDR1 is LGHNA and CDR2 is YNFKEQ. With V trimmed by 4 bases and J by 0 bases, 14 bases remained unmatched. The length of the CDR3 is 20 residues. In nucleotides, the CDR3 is TGTGCCAGCAGCCGTCTACTTCGGACTAGCGGGAGGACCTTCTCCTACGAGCAGTACTTC. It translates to CASSRLLRTSGRTFSYEQYF.

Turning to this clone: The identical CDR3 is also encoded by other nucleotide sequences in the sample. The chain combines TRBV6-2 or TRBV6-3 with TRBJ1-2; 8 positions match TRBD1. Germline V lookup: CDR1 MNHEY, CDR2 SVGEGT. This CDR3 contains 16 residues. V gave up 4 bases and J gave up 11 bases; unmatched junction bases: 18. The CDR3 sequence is CASSFRDRLFGLGYTF. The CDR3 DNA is TGTGCCAGCAGTTTCCGGGACAGGCTATTTGGACTTGGTTACACCTTC.

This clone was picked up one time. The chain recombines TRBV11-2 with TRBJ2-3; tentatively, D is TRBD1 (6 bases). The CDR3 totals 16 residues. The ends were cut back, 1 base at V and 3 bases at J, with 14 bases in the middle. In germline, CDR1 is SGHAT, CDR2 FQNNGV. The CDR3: CASSLVRGQLTDTQYF. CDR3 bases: TGTGCCAGCAGCTTAGTAAGAGGACAGTTAACAGATACGCAGTATTTT.

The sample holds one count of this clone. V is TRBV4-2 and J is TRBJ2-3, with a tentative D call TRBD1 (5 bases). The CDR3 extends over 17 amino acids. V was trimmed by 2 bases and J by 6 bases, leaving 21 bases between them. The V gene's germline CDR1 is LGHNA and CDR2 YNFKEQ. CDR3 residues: CASSQTQGRLLPDTQYF. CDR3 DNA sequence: TGTGCCAGCAGCCAAACGCAGGGTAGGCTTCTTCCGGATACGCAGTATTTT.

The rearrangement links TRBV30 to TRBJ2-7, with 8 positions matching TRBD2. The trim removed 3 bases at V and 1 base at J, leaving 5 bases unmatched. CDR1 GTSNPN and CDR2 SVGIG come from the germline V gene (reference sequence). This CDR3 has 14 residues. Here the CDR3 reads CAWSLERGSYEQYF. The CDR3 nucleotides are TGTGCCTGGAGCCTAGAGCGGGGGTCCTACGAGCAGTACTTC.

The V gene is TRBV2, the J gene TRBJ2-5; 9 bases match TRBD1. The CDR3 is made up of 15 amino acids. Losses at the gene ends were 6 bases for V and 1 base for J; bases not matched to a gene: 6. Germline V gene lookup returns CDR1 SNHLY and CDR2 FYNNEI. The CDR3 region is CASSILTGGQETQYF. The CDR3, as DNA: TGTGCCAGCAGCATATTGACAGGGGGCCAAGAGACCCAGTACTTC.

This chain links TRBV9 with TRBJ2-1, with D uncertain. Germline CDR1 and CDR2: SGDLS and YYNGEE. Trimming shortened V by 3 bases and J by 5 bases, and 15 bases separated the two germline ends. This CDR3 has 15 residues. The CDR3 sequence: CASSARVSIDNEQFF. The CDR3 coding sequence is TGTGCCAGCAGCGCCCGGGTCTCAATCGACAATGAGCAGTTCTTC.

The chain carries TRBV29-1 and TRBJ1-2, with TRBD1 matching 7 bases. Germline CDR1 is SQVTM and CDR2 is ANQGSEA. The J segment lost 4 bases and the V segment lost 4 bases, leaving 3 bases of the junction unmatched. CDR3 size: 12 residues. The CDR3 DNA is TGCAGCGTTGGGGACAGCCTCTATGGCTACACCTTC. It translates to CSVGDSLYGYTF. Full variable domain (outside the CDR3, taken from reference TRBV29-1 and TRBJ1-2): SAVISQKPSRDICQRGTSLTIQCQVDSQVTMMFWYRQQPGQSLTLIATANQGSEATYESGFVIDKFPISRPNLTFSTLTVSNMSPEDSSIYLCSVGDSLYGYTFGSGTRLTVV.

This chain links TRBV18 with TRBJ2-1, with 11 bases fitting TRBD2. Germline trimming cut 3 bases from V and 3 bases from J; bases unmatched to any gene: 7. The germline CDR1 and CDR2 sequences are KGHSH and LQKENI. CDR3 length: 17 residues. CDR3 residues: CASSPVPGLAVYNEQFF. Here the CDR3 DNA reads TGTGCCAGCTCACCGGTACCGGGACTAGCGGTCTACAATGAGCAGTTCTTC. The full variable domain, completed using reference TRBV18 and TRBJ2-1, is NAGVMQNPRHLVRRRGQEARLRCSPMKGHSHVYWYRQLPEEGLKFMVYLQKENIIDESGMPKERFSAEFPKEGPSILRIQQVVRGDSAAYFCASSPVPGLAVYNEQFFGPGTRLTVL.

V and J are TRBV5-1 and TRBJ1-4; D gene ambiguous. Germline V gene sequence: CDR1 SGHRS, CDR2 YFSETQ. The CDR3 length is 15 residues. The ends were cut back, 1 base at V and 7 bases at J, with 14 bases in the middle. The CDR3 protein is CASSLLSEVGEKLFF. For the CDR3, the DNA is TGCGCCAGCAGCTTGTTGTCTGAGGTTGGTGAAAAACTGTTTTTT.

The CDR3 DNA reads as TGTGCCACCAGTGATTTGGGGTCAGGGGTTGAGCAGTTCTTC. Translation gives CATSDLGSGVEQFF. The rearrangement links TRBV24-1 to TRBJ2-1; perhaps TRBD1 as D (6 bases). V lost 0 bases and J 9 bases, leaving 11 bases between the germline ends. CDR1 KGHDR and CDR2 SFDVKD come from the germline V gene. The CDR3 totals 14 residues.

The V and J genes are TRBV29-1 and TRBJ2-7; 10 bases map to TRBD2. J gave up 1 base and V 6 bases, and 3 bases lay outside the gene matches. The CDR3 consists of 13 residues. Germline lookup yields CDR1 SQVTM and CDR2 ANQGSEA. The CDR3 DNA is TGCAGCGTAGGGACTAGCGATTCCTACGAGCAGTACTTC. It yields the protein CSVGTSDSYEQYF.

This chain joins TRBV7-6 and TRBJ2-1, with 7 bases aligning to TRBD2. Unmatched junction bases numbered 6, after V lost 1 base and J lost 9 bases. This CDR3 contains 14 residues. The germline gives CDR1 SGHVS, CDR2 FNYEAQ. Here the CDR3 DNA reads TGTGCCAGCAGCTTAGACGGACTAGTCAGTGAGCAGTTCTTC. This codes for CASSLDGLVSEQFF.

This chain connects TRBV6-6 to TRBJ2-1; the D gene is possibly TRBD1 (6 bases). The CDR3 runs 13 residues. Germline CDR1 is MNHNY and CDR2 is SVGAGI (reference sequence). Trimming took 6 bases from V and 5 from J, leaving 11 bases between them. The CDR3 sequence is CASSPDRNNEQFF. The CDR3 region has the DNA TGTGCCAGCAGCCCGGACAGAAACAATGAGCAGTTCTTC.

Here the CDR3 DNA reads TGTGCCAGCAGCCCGGGACAGTTCGTCGATGGCTACACCTTC. This codes for CASSPGQFVDGYTF. J is TRBJ1-2 and V is TRBV3-1 (or the pseudogene TRBV3-2), with 7 nucleotides matching TRBD1. V dropped 4 bases and J dropped 6; count of bases not matched to a gene: 8. The CDR3 has 14 amino acids. Per germline, CDR1 LGHDT and CDR2 YNNKEL (reference sequence).

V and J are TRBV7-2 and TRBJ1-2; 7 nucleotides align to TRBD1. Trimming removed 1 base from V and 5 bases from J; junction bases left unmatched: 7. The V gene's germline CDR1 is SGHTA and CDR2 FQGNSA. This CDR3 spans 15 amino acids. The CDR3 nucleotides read TGTGCCAGCAGCTTAGTAGCAGGGGGAAAGTATGGCTACACCTTC. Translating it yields CASSLVAGGKYGYTF.

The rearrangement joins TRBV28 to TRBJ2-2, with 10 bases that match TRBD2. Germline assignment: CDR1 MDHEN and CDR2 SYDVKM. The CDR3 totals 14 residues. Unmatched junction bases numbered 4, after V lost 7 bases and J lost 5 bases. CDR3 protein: CASTSGRGTGELFF. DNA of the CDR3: TGTGCCAGCACAAGCGGGAGGGGAACCGGGGAGCTGTTTTTT.

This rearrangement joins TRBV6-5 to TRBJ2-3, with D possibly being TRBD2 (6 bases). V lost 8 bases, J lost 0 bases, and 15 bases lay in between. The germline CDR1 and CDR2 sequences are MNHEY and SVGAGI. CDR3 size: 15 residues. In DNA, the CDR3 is TGTGCCAGCGCCCTAGGCGGGGTTAGCACAGATACGCAGTATTTT. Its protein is CASALGGVSTDTQYF.

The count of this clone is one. The CDR3 protein is CASRNQPSSSTYEQYF. For the CDR3, the DNA is TGTGCCAGCAGGAATCAACCGTCCTCTTCTACCTACGAGCAGTACTTC. The V gene is TRBV21-1, the J gene TRBJ2-7; the D call of TRBD2 is as the table states it, not checked on the DNA. TRBV21-1 represents a pseudogene. CDR3 length equals 16 residues.

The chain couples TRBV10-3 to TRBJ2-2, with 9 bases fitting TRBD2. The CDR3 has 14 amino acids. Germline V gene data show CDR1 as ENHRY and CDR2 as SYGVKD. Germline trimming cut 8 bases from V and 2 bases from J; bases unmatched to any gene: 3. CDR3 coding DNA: TGTGCCATCCTTAGCGGGAGAAACACCGGGGAGCTGTTTTTT. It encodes CAILSGRNTGELFF.

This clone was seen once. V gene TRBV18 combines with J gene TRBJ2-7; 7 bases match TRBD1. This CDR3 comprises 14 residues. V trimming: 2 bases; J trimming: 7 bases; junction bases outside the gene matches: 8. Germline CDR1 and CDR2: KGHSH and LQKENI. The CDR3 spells CASSPRQGRNEQYF. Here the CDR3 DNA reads TGTGCCAGCTCACCAAGACAGGGACGGAATGAGCAGTACTTC.

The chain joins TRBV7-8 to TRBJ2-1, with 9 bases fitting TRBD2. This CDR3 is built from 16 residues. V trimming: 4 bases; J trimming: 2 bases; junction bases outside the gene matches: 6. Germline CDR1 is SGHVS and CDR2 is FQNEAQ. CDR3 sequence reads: CASSSTSGLTYNEQFF. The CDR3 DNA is TGTGCCAGCAGCTCTACTAGCGGGCTTACCTACAATGAGCAGTTCTTC.

Here the CDR3 reads CASSLSWAEYEQYF. Here the CDR3 DNA reads TGTGCCAGCAGTTTATCGTGGGCAGAATACGAGCAGTACTTC. The chain carries TRBV27 and TRBJ2-7; D is uncertain. The CDR3 is 14 residues long. Germline CDR1 reads MNHEY; CDR2 reads SMNVEV (reference sequence). The V end lost 0 bases, the J end lost 4 bases, and 10 bases lay between the germline ends.